What follows is one TCR beta chain and its context. The antigen is unknown. These data are taken from a study of T cell responses to AZD1222 COVID-19 vaccine. The overall study: Pooled samples include second doses given at about 4 or 12 weeks.

Trimming at V came to 6 bases and at J to 4 bases, leaving 5 bases not matched to a gene. This CDR3 has 13 residues. In germline, CDR1 is ENHRY, CDR2 SYGVKD. This table comes from immunoSEQ multiplex PCR, and its TCRdb copy is limited to in-frame clones, with some not included. The repertoire has about 180,000 clones, about 86% of them found once; the top ten carry around 0.5%. Study-level results: After the peak T cell response, and only then, were repertoires sampled. Clonal diversity was possibly underestimated, and white British individuals and females predominated among donors.

Specimen: peripheral blood, collected on day 0 of AZD1222 vaccination. V is TRBV10-3 and J is TRBJ1-2; 7 bases agree with TRBD1. This receptor was taken from an adult in good health. Here the CDR3 DNA reads TGTGCCATCAGCCAGGGGGGGGTCTATGGCTACACCTTC. Translated: CAISQGGVYGYTF.